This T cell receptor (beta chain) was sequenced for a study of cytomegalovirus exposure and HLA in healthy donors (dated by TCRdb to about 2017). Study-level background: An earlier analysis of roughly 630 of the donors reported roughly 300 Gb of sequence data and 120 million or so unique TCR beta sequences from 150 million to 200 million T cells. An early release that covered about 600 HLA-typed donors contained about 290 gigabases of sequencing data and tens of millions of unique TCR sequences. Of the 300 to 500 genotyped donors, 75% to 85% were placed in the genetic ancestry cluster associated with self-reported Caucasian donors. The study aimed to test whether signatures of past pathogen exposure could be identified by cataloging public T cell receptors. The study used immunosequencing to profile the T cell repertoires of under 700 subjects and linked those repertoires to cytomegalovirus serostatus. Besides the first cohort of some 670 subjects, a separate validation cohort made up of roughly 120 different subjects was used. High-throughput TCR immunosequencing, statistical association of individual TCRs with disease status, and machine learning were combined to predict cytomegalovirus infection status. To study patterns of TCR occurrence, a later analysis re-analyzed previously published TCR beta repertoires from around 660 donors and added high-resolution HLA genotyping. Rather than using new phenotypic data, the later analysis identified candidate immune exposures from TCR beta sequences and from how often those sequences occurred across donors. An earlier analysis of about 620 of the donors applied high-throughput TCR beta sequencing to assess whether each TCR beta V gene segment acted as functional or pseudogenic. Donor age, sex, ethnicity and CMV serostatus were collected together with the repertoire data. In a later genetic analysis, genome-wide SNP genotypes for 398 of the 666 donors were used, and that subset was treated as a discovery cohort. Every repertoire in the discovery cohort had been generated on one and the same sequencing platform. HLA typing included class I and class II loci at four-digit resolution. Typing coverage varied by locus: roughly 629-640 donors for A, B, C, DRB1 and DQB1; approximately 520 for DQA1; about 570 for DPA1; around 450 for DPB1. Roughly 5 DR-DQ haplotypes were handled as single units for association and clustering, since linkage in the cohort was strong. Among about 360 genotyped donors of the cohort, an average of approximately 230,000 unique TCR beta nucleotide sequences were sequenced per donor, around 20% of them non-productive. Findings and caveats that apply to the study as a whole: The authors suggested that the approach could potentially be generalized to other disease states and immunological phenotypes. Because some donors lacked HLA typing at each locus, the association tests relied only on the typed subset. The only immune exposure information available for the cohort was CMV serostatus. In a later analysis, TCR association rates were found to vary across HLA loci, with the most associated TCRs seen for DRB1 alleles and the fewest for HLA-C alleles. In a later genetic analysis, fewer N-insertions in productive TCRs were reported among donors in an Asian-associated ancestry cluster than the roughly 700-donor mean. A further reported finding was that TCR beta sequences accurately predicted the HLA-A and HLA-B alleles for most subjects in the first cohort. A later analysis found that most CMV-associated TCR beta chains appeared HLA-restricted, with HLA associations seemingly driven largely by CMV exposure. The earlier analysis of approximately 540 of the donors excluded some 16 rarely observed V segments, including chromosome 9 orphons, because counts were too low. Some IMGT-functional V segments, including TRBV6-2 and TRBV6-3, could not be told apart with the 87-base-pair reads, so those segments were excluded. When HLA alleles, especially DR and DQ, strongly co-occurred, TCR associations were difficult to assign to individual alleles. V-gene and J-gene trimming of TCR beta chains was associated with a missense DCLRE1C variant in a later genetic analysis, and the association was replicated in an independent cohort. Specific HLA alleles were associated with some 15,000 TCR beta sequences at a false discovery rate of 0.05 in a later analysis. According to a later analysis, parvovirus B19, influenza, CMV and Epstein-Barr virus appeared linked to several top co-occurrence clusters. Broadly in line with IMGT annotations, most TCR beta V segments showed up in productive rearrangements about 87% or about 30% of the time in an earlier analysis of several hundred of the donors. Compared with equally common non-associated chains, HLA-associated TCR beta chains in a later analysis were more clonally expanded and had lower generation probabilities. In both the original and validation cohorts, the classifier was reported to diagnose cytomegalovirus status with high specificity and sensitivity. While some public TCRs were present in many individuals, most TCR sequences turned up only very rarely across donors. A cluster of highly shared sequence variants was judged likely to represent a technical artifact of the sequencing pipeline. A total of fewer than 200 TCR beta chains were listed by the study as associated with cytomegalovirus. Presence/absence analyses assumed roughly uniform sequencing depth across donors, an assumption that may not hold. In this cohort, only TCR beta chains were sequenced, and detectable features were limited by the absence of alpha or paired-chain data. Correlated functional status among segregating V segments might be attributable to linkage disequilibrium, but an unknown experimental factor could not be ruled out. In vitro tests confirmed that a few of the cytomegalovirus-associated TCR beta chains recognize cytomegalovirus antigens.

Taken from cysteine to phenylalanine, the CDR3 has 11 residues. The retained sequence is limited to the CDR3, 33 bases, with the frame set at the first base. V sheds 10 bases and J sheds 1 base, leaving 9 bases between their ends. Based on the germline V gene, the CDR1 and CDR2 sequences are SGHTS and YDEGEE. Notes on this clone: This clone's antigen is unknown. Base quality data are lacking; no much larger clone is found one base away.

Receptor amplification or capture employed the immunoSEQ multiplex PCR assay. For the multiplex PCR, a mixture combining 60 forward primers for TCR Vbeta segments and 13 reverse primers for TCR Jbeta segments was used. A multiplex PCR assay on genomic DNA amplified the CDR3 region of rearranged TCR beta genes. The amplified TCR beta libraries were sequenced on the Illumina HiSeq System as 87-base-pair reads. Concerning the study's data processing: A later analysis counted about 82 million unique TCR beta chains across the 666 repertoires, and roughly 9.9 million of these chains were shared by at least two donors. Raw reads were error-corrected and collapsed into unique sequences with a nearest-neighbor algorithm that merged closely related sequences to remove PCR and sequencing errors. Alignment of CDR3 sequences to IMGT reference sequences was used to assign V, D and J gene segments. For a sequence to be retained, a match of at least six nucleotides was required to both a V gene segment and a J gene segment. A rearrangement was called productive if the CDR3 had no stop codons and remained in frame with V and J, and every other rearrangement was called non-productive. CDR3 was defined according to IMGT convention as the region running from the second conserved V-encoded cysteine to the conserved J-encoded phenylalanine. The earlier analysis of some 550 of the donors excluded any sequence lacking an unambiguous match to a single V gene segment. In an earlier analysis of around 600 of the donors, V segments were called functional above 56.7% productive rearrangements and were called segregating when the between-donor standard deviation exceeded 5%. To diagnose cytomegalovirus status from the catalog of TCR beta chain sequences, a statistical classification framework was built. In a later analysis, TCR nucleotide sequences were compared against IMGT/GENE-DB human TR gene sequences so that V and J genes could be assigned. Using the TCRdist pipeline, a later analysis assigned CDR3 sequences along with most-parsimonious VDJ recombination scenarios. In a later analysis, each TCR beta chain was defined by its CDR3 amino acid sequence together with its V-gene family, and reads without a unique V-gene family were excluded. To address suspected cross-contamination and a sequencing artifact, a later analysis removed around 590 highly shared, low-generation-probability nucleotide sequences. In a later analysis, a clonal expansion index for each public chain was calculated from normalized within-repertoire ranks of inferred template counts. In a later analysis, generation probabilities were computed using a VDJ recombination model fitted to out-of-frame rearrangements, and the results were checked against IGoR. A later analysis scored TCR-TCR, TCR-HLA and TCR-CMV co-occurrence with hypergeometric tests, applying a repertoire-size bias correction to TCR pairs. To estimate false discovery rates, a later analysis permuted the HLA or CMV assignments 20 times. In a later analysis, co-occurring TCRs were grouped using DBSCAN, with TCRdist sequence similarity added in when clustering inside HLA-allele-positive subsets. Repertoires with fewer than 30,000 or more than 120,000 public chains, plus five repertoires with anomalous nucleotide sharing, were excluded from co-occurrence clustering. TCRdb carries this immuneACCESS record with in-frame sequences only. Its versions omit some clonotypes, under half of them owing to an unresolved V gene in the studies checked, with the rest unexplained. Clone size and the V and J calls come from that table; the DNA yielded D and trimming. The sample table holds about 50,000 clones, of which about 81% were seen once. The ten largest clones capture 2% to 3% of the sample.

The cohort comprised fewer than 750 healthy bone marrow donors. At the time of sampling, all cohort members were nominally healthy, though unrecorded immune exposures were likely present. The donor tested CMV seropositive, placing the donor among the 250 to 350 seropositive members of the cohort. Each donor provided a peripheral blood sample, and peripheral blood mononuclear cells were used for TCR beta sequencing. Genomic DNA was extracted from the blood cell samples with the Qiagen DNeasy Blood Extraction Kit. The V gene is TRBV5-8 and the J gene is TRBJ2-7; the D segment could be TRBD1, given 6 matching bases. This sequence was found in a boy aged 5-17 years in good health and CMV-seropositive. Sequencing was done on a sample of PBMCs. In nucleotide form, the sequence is TGTGCCGGACAGCGGTCCTACGAGCAGTACTTC. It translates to CAGQRSYEQYF.